The clone carrying this T cell receptor (beta chain) has a handful of counts. This CDR3 is built from 16 residues. CDR1 and CDR2 from the germline V gene are LGHDT and YNNKEL (reference sequence). Trimming shortened V by 4 bases and J by 1 base, and 16 bases separated the two germline ends. The data were taken from a study of blood T cells in healthy people across ages. Next came a second PCR, run for about 7 to 12 cycles, which used a sample-barcoded 5' primer along with a J-beta primer mix. In TCRdb, the 5' RACE reads were re-called with MiXCR into one record per CDR3 protein. The table lists a few hundred thousand distinct CDR3 sequences, about 26% of them singletons. These data also formed part of another study, on T cells of mothers and their children.

The TCR comes from a boy younger than 10 in good health. The sequencing sample was made of blood. The rearrangement uses TRBV3-1 and TRBJ2-5; perhaps TRBD1 as D (5 bases). In nucleotides, the CDR3 is TGTGCCAGCAGCCGCTTCGAAGGGGTTTTCCAAGAGACCCAGTACTTC. This gives the protein CASSRFEGVFQETQYF.